The sequence of this T cell receptor beta chain was determined in a study of OX40 agonist ivuxolimab in advanced cancers. This clone occurred once. Using immunoSEQ multiplex PCR, the repertoire was profiled, and TCRdb retains in-frame clones only, with some absent. The table has more than 65,000 clones, approximately 80% seen once; the top ten hold under 7%. V shed 5 bases and J shed 6 bases, with 16 bases lying between them. The CDR3 extends over 15 amino acids. Germline V gene lookup returns CDR1 MDHEN and CDR2 SYDVKM. The V and J genes are TRBV28 and TRBJ2-2; D ambiguous. Sequences were derived from CD4+ or CD8+ T cells sorted from blood, sampled in a trial of the OX40 agonist ivuxolimab. The TCR comes from an adult with an advanced solid tumor such as melanoma, head and neck, liver or kidney cancer. CDR3 sequence: CASSGIVVGPGELFF. The CDR3, as DNA: TGTGCCAGCAGTGGTATAGTTGTCGGTCCCGGGGAGCTGTTTTTT.